The TCR beta chain under discussion was sequenced for a study of cytomegalovirus exposure and HLA in healthy donors. Study-level background: Within the Caucasian-associated ancestry cluster were roughly 81% of the roughly 400 genotyped donors.

Donors consisted of healthy bone marrow donors. The V end was cut by 0 bases, the J end by 0 bases, with 13 bases between. This CDR3 region has 17 residues. Germline V gene data show CDR1 as SGDLS and CDR2 as YYNGEE. Vbeta (60) and Jbeta (13) primers were used in the PCR. Sequencing was performed with immunoSEQ multiplex PCR; in TCRdb, only in-frame clones are kept and a portion is missing. The profile shows 140,000 or so clones, around 66% of them singletons. V is TRBV9 and J is TRBJ1-3; TRBD1 is a possible D gene (5 bases). This TCR came from a woman between 55 and 75 years old in good health and CMV-seronegative. Sequencing used PBMCs. The CDR3 is CASSVATGHPSGNTIYF. CDR3 in DNA: TGTGCCAGCAGCGTAGCTACCGGACACCCCTCTGGAAACACCATATATTTT.